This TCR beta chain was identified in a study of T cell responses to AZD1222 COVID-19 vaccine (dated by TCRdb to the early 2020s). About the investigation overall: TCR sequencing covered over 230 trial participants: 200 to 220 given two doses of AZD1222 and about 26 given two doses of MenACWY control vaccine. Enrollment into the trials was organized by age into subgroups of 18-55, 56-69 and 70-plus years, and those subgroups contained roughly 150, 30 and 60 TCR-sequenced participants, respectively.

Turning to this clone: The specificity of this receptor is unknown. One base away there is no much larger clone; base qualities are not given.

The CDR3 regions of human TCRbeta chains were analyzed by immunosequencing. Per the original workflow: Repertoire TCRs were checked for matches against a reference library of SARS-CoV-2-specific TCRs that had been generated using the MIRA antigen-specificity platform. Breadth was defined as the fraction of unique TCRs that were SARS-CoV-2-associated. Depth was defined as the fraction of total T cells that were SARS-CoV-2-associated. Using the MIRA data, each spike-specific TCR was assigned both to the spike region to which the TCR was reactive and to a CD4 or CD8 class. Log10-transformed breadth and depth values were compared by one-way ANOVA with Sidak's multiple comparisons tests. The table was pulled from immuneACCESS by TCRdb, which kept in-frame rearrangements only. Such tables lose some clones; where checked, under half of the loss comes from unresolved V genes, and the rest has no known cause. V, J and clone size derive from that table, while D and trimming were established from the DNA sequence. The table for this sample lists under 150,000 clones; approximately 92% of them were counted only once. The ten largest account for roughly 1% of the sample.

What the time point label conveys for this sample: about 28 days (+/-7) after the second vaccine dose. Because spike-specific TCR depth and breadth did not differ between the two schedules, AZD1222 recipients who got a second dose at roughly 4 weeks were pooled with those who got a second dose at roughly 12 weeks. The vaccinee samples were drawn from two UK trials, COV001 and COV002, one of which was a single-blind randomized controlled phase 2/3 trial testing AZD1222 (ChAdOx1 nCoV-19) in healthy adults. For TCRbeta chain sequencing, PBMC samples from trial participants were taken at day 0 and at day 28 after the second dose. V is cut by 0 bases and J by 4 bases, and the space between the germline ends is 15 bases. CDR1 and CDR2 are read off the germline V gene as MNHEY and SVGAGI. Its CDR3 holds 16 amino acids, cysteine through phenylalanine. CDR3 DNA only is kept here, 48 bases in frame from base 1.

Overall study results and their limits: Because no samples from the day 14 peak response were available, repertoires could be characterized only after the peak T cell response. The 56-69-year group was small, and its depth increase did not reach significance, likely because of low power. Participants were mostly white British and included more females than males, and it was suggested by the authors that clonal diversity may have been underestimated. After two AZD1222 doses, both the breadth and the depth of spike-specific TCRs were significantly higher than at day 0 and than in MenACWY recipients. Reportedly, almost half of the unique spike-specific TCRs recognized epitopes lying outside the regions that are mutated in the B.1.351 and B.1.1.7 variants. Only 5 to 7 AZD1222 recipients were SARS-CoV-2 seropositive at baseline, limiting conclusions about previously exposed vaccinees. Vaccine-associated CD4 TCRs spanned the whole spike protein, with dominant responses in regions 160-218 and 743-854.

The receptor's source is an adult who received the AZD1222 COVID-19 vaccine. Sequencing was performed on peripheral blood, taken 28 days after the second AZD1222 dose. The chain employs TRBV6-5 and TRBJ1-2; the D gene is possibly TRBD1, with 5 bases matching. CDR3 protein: CASSYSLARAAYGYTF. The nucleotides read TGTGCCAGCAGTTACTCGTTGGCCAGGGCGGCCTATGGCTACACCTTC.